The source of this T cell receptor (beta chain) is a study of shared clonotypes between healthy human individuals. Across the whole study: Donors had three CD4 naive, three CD4 memory, two CD8 naive and one CD8 memory plate apiece.

V gave up 1 base and J gave up 0 bases, with 12 bases separating them. Germline V gives CDR1 MNHEY, CDR2 SMNVEV (reference sequence). The CDR3 loop spans 16 amino acids. As defined, naive CD8 cells were CD45RO-negative and positively selected for CCR7, with terminally differentiated effector memory CD45RA+ cells excluded. Healthy HIV-negative adults without recent acute infections or vaccinations served as donors. The repertoire was sequenced with immunoSEQ multiplex PCR; TCRdb's copy has only in-frame clones and lacks some. The data hold about 2 million clones, with approximately 94% observed a single time.

This TCR came from a man aged 18 to 29 in good health. J is TRBJ1-1 and V is TRBV27, with D possibly matching TRBD1 (6 bases). The sequenced material came from naive CD8+ T cells sorted from blood. The CDR3 reads CASSLLGGGLNTEAFF. The CDR3 DNA reads as TGTGCCAGCAGTTTATTGGGAGGGGGACTGAACACTGAAGCTTTCTTT.